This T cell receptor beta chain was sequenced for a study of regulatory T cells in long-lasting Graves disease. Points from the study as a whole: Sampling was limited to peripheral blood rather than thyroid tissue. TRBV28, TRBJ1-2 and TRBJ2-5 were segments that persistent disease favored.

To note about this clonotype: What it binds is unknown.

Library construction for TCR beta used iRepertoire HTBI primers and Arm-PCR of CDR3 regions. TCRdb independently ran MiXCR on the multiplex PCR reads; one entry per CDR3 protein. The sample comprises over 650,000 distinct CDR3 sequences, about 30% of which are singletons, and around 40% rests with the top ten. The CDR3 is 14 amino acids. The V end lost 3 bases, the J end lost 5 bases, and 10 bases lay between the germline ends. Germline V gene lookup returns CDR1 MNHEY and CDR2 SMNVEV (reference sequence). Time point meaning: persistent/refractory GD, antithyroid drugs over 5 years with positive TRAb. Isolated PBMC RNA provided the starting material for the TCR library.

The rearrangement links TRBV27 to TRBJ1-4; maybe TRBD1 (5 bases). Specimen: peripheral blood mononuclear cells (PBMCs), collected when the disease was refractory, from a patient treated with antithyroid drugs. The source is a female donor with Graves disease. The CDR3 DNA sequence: TGTGCCAGCAGTTTCCGGGGGTTAAATGAAAAACTGTTTTTT. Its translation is CASSFRGLNEKLFF.